The clone carrying this T cell receptor beta chain was seen more than once but under ten times. Its antigen is not known. A second PCR of about 7 to 12 cycles used a sample-barcoded 5' primer and a J-beta primer mix. Per-sample output comprised a minimum of 3 million paired-end reads containing CDR3. TCRdb used MiXCR to reprocess the 5' RACE reads, holding one entry per CDR3 protein. The sample lists hundreds of thousands of distinct CDR3 sequences, roughly 29% seen once, with around 30% in the top ten. Sample donors were healthy Caucasian individuals that came from Russia, aged about 6 to 95. This sample is part of a study of blood T cells in healthy people across ages. Regarding the study as a whole: Reliance upon unsorted PBMCs precluded definitive naive versus antigen-experienced comparison.

This CDR3 comprises 15 residues. CDR1 is MGHDK and CDR2 is SYGVNS in the germline V gene. V was trimmed by 3 bases and J by 3 bases, leaving 12 bases between them. The sequenced sample was blood. This chain uses TRBV25-1 with TRBJ1-3; a weak D match, TRBD1 (6 bases). The sequence was collected from a woman in her 70s in good health. The CDR3 is CASSDGGGSGNTIYF. DNA for the CDR3: TGTGCCAGCAGTGACGGGGGCGGAAGTGGAAACACCATATATTTT. The full variable domain, with the rest looked up from reference TRBV25-1 and TRBJ1-3, is EADIYQTPRYLVIGTGKKITLECSQTMGHDKMYWYQQDPGMELHLIHYSYGVNSTEKGDLSSESTVSRIRTEHFPLTLESARPSHTSQYLCASSDGGGSGNTIYFGEGSWLTVV.